A selection of T cell receptor beta chains follows, all from one sample in a study of blood T cell repertoires in COVID-19. Some clones are missing from TCRdb's copy, which holds only in-frame ones; the method was immunoSEQ multiplex PCR. The sample comprises 350,000 to 450,000 clones, approximately 87% of which are singletons, and about 2.3% rests with the top ten. Sequenced input: peripheral blood. The receptors derive from a woman between 55 and 75 years old with COVID-19, enrolled during active disease. Each CDR3 is given with its conserved first and last residue. A D gene is named only where the DNA matches it firmly. Expanded clones get a size class; other rows say once, few or many, or leave the size out.

clone size,D gene,J gene,V gene,CDR3 DNA,CDR3 protein
.,TRBD1,TRBJ2-1,TRBV5-1,TGCGCCAGTAACCGGGACAGGGGCTACAATGAGCAGTTCTTC,CASNRDRGYNEQFF
.,.,TRBJ1-2,TRBV11-2,TGTGCCAGCAGCCCAGGGGTGGTTTATGGCTACACCTTC,CASSPGVVYGYTF
.,.,TRBJ1-2,TRBV30,TGTGCCTGGAGATGGGGAGGGGACGGCTATGGCTACACCTTC,CAWRWGGDGYGYTF
once,TRBD1,TRBJ2-7,TRBV5-1,TGCGCCAGCAGCCCGTGGACAGGGGCCTCCTACGAGCAGTACTTC,CASSPWTGASYEQYF
.,.,TRBJ1-1,TRBV28,TGTGCCAGCAGTTTTCTGGTTTCGACGGGTGAAGCTTTCTTT,CASSFLVSTGEAFF
few,TRBD1,TRBJ1-6,TRBV5-4,TGTGCCAGCAGCGTGGGACAGGTCTATAATTCACCCCTCCACTTT,CASSVGQVYNSPLHF
.,.,TRBJ1-1,TRBV10-3,TGTGCCACCGCAGGGTCGTTTGGGACTGAAGCTTTCTTT,CATAGSFGTEAFF
.,.,TRBJ2-7,TRBV5-1,TGCGCCAGCAGCTCCCCTCGTGCGGGGCAGGGGGGCTTATACGAGCAGTACTTC,CASSSPRAGQGGLYEQYF
few,.,TRBJ1-6,TRBV6-5,TGTGCCAGCAGTTACTCGATTTATGGAGGCGAAGTTCCCCTCCACTTT,CASSYSIYGGEVPLHF
.,TRBD1,TRBJ2-1,TRBV18,TGTGCCAGCTCACCGGGACAGGGGGTTTTCGGACTTTACAATGAGCAGTTCTTC,CASSPGQGVFGLYNEQFF
.,.,TRBJ1-1,TRBV19,TGTGCCAGTAGTATTCGGCCAGGGAGGACTCGGGGCACTGAAGCTTTCTTT,CASSIRPGRTRGTEAFF
.,TRBD2,TRBJ2-7,TRBV5-1,TGCGCCAGCAGCTTGCAACTAGCGGGGAGTGAGCAGTACTTC,CASSLQLAGSEQYF
few,TRBD1,TRBJ2-7,TRBV6-4,TGTGCCAGCAGTGAAACTGGGACAGGGGCGGTCAAGAGGTCCTACGAGCAGTACTTC,CASSETGTGAVKRSYEQYF
once,TRBD1,TRBJ2-7,TRBV5-1,TGCGCCAGCAGCTTGGGACAGGGGGTGAACGAGCAGTACTTC,CASSLGQGVNEQYF
.,TRBD1,TRBJ2-5,TRBV5-6,TGTGCCAGCAGCTTGGGATGGACAGGGGGACAAGAGACCCAGTACTTC,CASSLGWTGGQETQYF
few,TRBD1,TRBJ1-1,TRBV7-3,TGTGCCAGCAGCTTAATCGGACAGGGAACTGAAGCTTTCTTT,CASSLIGQGTEAFF
.,TRBD1,TRBJ2-7,TRBV19,TGTGCCAGTAGTAGCAGACAGGGAGCCTACGAGCAGTACTTC,CASSSRQGAYEQYF
few,.,TRBJ1-2,TRBV7-2,TGTGCCAGCAGCGAGACACCGAACTATGGCTACACCTTC,CASSETPNYGYTF
.,.,TRBJ2-1,TRBV7-2,TGTGCCAGCAGCTTAGACAAGTATGAGCAGTTCTTC,CASSLDKYEQFF
.,.,TRBJ2-2,TRBV6-5,TGTGCCAGCAGACCCGGACATACGACCGGGGAGCTGTTTTTT,CASRPGHTTGELFF
.,TRBD1,TRBJ1-5,TRBV6-6,TGTGCCAGCAGTAAGACAGGGGGCAATCAGCCCCAGCATTTT,CASSKTGGNQPQHF
.,TRBD1,TRBJ1-2,TRBV7-9,TGTGCCAGCAGCTCGGGACAGATAAAGACGGATATTGGAGTGGGCTACACCTTC,CASSSGQIKTDIGVGYTF
.,.,TRBJ2-6,TRBV5-1,TGCGCCAGCAGCTCCTTTTCCTCTGGGGCCAACGTCCTGACTTTC,CASSSFSSGANVLTF